This T cell receptor beta chain was obtained from a study of cytomegalovirus exposure and HLA in healthy donors. Findings and caveats of the study: Accurate predictions that matched the HLA-A and HLA-B alleles of most subjects were reportedly made from TCR beta sequences. One cluster of highly shared sequence variants probably arose as a sequencing artifact. The study put about 180 TCR beta chains on its list as cytomegalovirus-associated. Common viral pathogens seemed, in a later analysis, to connect with several of the most significant clusters.

V was pared by 0 bases and J by 2 bases, with 4 bases between. Germline CDR1 MRHNA, CDR2 SNTAGT. CDR3 length: 14 amino acids. Use of 60 Vbeta and 13 Jbeta primers characterized the PCR. Profiled with immunoSEQ multiplex PCR; TCRdb holds only in-frame clones, not every one. The profile covers around 120,000 clones, with roughly 78% appearing a single time and just over 2.5% taken by the ten largest. As concerns this clone: No antigen is known for it.

This clonotype was obtained from a man aged 30 to 45 in good health and CMV-seronegative. The chain links TRBV6-4 to TRBJ2-2; D is unclear. Sequencing input: PBMCs. The CDR3 DNA sequence: TGTGCCAGCAGTGACTCGTATAACACCGGGGAGCTGTTTTTT. It specifies CASSDSYNTGELFF.